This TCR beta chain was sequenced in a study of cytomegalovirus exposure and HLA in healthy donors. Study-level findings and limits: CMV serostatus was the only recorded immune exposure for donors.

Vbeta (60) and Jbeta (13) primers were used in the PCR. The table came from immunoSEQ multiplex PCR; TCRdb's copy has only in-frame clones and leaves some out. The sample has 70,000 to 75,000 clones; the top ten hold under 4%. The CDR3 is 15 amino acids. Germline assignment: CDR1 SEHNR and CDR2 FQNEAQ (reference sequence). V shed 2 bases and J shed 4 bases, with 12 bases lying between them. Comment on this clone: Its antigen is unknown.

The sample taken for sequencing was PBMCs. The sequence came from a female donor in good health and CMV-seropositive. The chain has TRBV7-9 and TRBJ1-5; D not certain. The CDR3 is CASSLSTGGNQPQHF. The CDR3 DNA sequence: TGTGCCAGCAGCTTATCGACCGGAGGAAATCAGCCCCAGCATTTT.